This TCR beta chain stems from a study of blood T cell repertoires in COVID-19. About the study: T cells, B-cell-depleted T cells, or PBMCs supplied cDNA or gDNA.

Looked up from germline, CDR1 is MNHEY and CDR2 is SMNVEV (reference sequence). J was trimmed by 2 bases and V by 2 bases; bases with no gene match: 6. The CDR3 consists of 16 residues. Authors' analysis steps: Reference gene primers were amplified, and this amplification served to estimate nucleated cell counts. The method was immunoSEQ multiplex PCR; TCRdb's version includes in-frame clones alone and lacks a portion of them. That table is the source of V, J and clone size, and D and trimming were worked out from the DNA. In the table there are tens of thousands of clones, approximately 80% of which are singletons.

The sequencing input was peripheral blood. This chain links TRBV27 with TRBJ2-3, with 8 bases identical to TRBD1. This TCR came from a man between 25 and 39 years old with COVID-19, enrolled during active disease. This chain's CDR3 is CASSLLDRGYTDTQYF. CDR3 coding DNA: TGTGCCAGCAGTTTACTCGACAGGGGTTACACAGATACGCAGTATTTT.